This is a list of T cell receptor beta chains from one sample in a study of CD8 T cell repertoires and HIV-1 epitope variants. Here immunoSEQ multiplex PCR was the method, and the copy in TCRdb shows in-frame clones only, minus some. The sample has under 100,000 clones; roughly 77% are singletons. The specimen sequenced was uncultured baseline CD8+ T cells from peripheral blood mononuclear cells (PBMCs). Receptors were obtained from a male donor with HIV. Both conserved end residues are part of each CDR3. The D gene is left open where the match is weak. Size is omitted from some rows. Given values are once, few, many or a class for expanded clones.

D,J,size,V,CDR3
NA,TRBJ2-3,NA,TRBV28,CASKDPVSYTQYF
NA,TRBJ2-7,NA,TRBV6-5,CASSPLAYSYEQYF
TRBD1,TRBJ2-3,NA,TRBV29-1,CSARTGGTDTQYF
TRBD2,TRBJ2-3,NA,TRBV5-4,CASSSGLAGAPTQYF
NA,TRBJ2-1,NA,TRBV14,CASSQDVSLPLSYNEQFF
NA,TRBJ1-2,NA,TRBV5-1,CASSLDSAGYGYTF
TRBD1,TRBJ2-1,NA,TRBV28,CASSLLGTGGGNEQFF
NA,TRBJ1-2,many,TRBV5-4,CASSSIRDLGYTF
TRBD1,TRBJ1-1,NA,TRBV6-5,CASSSQGATEAFF
NA,TRBJ2-7,NA,TRBV14,CASSPTGRREQYF
TRBD1,TRBJ2-1,NA,TRBV5-5,CASWGQGALEQFF
NA,TRBJ1-1,NA,TRBV10-3,CAISPKIDSPSEAFF
TRBD2,TRBJ2-1,NA,TRBV2,CASVDASGTYNEQFF
NA,TRBJ1-1,NA,TRBV28,CASKDYTEAFF
NA,TRBJ2-5,NA,TRBV5-1,CASSLTGSETQYF
TRBD2,TRBJ2-1,NA,TRBV18,CASSPGLAGNEQFF
NA,TRBJ2-1,once,TRBV5-6,CASTDTDNEQFF
TRBD2,TRBJ2-1,many,TRBV28,CASRRGLAGGIFYNEQFF
NA,TRBJ2-5,NA,TRBV5-6,CASSFGIGFQETQYF
NA,TRBJ1-3,NA,TRBV5-1,CASSLDSSGNTIYF
NA,TRBJ1-2,NA,TRBV14,CASSQETDYGYTF
TRBD2,TRBJ2-1,NA,TRBV30,CAWSSSGGYFNEQFF
TRBD2,TRBJ2-7,NA,TRBV6-9,CASRMGGGRHEQYF
NA,TRBJ2-1,NA,TRBV5-4,CASSLKGAPNEQFF
NA,TRBJ1-1,few,TRBV5-6,CASTLLGTEAFF
NA,TRBJ2-7,NA,TRBV7-8,CASSLVPPYEQYF
NA,TRBJ1-5,NA,TRBV4-3,CASSQDPGGNQPQHF
TRBD2,TRBJ2-3,NA,TRBV27,CASRLAGFTDTQYF
TRBD1,TRBJ2-1,NA,TRBV2,CASSETGARSGEQFF
TRBD1,TRBJ2-2,NA,TRBV14,CASSLRGTGGTGELFF
NA,TRBJ2-7,NA,TRBV7-2,CASSLEAYYEQYF
NA,TRBJ2-5,NA,TRBV7-2,CASREGGSGKETQYF
NA,TRBJ1-2,NA,TRBV11-2,CASSPSGSRGTNYGYTF
NA,TRBJ1-5,NA,TRBV19,CASRKGSGGNQPQHF
NA,TRBJ1-2,few,TRBV30,CAWSSQFYGYTF
NA,TRBJ2-5,NA,TRBV30,CAWSLGQETQYF
NA,TRBJ2-7,NA,TRBV10-2,CASSDWGGEQYF
NA,TRBJ2-3,NA,TRBV7-8,CASSPDYGGAFADTQYF
NA,TRBJ1-1,NA,TRBV6-6,CASSLVGYTEAFF
TRBD1,TRBJ1-2,few,TRBV7-3,CASRNTGDYGYTF
NA,TRBJ1-2,NA,TRBV19,CASSDAGFYGYTF
TRBD2,TRBJ2-1,NA,TRBV11-2,CASSSYRAGGPDEQFF
NA,TRBJ1-5,NA,TRBV5-5,CASRPLAVGQPQHF
NA,TRBJ1-2,NA,TRBV5-4,CASSLSMDYGYTF
TRBD2,TRBJ2-5,NA,TRBV29-1,CSVEETSGFGTQYF
TRBD1,TRBJ1-2,once,TRBV28,CASSSGTGTDYGYTF